The clone carrying this T cell receptor beta chain was found many times. The data were obtained in a study of T cells in Graves' hyperthyroidism and ophthalmopathy. RNA transcripts served as the template for amplifying TCR beta CDR3 regions. HTBI primers drove first-round RT-PCR of the TCR CDR3. TCRdb independently ran MiXCR on the multiplex PCR reads; one entry per CDR3 protein. The sample contains approximately 610,000 distinct CDR3 sequences, approximately 14% of which appear only once. Trimming removed 3 bases at V and 9 bases at J, with 19 bases between. The CDR3 spans 15 residues. Germline V gene data show CDR1 as SGDLS and CDR2 as YYNGEE.

The chain employs TRBV9 and TRBJ2-4, with D possibly TRBD1 on 5 matching bases. What was sequenced was blood. The receptor was derived from a woman aged 40 to 50 with Graves' ophthalmopathy. CDR3: CASSASSGGAVIQYF. The DNA for the CDR3 is TGTGCCAGCAGCGCGAGTAGTGGTGGGGCGGTCATTCAGTACTTC.